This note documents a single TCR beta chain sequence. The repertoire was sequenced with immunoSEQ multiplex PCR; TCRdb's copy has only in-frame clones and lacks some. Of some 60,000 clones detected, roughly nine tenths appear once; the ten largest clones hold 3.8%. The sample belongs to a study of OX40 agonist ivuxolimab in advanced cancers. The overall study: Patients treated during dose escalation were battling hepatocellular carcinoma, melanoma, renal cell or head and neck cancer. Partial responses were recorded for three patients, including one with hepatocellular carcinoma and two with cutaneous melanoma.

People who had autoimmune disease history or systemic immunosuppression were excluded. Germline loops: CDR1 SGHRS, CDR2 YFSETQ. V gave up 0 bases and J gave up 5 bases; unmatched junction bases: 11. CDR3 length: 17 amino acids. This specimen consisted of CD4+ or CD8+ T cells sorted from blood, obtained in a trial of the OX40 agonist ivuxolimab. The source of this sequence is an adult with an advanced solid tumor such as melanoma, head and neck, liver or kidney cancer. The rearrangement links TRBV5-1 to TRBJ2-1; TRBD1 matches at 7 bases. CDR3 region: CASSLVFRQGSHNEQFF. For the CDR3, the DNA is TGCGCCAGCAGCTTGGTGTTTCGACAGGGTTCTCACAATGAGCAGTTCTTC.